Shown below are 5 T cell receptor beta chains from a single sample sequenced in a study of blood T cell repertoires in COVID-19. Measured with immunoSEQ multiplex PCR; TCRdb has only the in-frame clones, and not every one. The sample has approximately 450,000 clones; 80% to 90% are singletons. The sequenced sample consisted of PBMCs or T cells enriched from blood (not recorded which). These receptors were taken from a man aged 30 to 45 who had recovered from COVID-19.

The chain joins TRBV3-1 (or the pseudogene TRBV3-2) to TRBJ2-7; 10 nucleotides match TRBD2. Trimming at V came to 1 base and at J to 6 bases, leaving 6 bases not matched to a gene. Germline lookup yields CDR1 LGHDT and CDR2 YNNKEL (reference sequence). The CDR3 length is 15 residues. CDR3 coding DNA: TGTGCCAGCAGCCAAGTGCTAGCGGGAGCAAGCGAGCAGTACTTC. It codes for CASSQVLAGASEQYF.

The rearrangement uses TRBV2 and TRBJ2-1, with D perhaps matching TRBD2 (5 bases). Deletions cut 3 bases from V and 4 bases from J, with 7 bases between. The CDR3 extends over 13 amino acids. Germline CDR1 is SNHLY and CDR2 is FYNNEI. The CDR3 spells CASSDRGYNEQFF. The CDR3, as DNA: TGTGCCAGCAGTGATCGCGGGTACAATGAGCAGTTCTTC.

The chain uses TRBV24-1 and TRBJ1-2; D remains ambiguous. The CDR3 covers 11 residues. Germline V gene data show CDR1 as KGHDR and CDR2 as SFDVKD. Trimming cost V 1 base and J 8 bases, with 4 bases left between them. The CDR3, as DNA: TGTGCCACCAGTGATTTTAGAGGCTACACCTTC. Translating it yields CATSDFRGYTF.

The gene calls are TRBV19 and TRBJ1-1; 7 bases agree with TRBD1. After removal of 4 bases from V and 0 bases from J, the junction contained 2 bases not matched to a gene. This CDR3 comprises 14 residues. Germline values: CDR1 LNHDA, CDR2 SQIVND (reference sequence). The CDR3 region is CASSTGQMNTEAFF. CDR3 bases: TGTGCCAGTAGTACGGGACAGATGAACACTGAAGCTTTCTTT.

This clone has a handful of counts. This sample includes further DNA sequences coding for the same CDR3. The genes are TRBV29-1 and TRBJ2-7; 8 bases match TRBD2. The CDR3 consists of 13 residues. The germline V gene encodes CDR1 SQVTM and CDR2 ANQGSEA. V was pared by 2 bases and J by 1 base, with 1 base of the junction left unmatched. CDR3 DNA: TGCAGCGTTGAAACTAGCGGATCCTACGAGCAGTACTTC. It is translated as CSVETSGSYEQYF.